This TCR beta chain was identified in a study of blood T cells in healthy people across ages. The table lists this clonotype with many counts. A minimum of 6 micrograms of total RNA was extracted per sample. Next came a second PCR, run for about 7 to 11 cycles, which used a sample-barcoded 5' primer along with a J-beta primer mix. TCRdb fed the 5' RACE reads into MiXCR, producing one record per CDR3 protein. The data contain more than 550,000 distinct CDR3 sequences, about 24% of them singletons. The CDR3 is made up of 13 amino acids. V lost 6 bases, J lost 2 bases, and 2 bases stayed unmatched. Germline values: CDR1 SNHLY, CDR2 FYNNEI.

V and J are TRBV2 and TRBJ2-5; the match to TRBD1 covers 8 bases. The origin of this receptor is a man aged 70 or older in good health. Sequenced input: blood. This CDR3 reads CASSRTGQETQYF. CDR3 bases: TGTGCCAGCAGCCGGACAGGGCAAGAGACCCAGTACTTC. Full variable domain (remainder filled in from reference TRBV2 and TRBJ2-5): EPEVTQTPSHQVTQMGQEVILRCVPISNHLYFYWYRQILGQKVEFLVSFYNNEISEKSEIFDDQFSVERPDGSNFTLKIRSTKLEDSAMYFCASSRTGQETQYFGPGTRLLVL.